The clone carrying this T cell receptor (beta chain) was detected only once. This specimen comes from a study of blood T cell repertoires in COVID-19. Germline-derived CDR1 and CDR2 are SGHTA and FQGNSA. Trimming took off 3 bases at V and 6 bases at J, with 11 bases between the two ends. The CDR3 is 14 residues long. Libraries were prepared by immunoSEQ multiplex PCR; TCRdb keeps only in-frame clonotypes and omits some of them. The sample consists of under 100,000 clones, around four fifths of them appearing once. The chain employs TRBV7-2 and TRBJ1-4, with TRBD1 as a possible D gene (6 bases). The sequence came from a woman in her 70s with active or convalescent COVID-19. Sequencing was performed on peripheral blood. The chain's CDR3 is CASSLPGQYEKLFF. CDR3 coding DNA: TGTGCCAGCAGCTTGCCGGGACAATATGAAAAACTGTTTTTT.